This T cell receptor (beta chain) stems from a study of blood T cell repertoires in COVID-19. Study-wide background: PBMCs, B-cell-depleted T cells, or T cells provided the cDNA or gDNA that made up the material.

Per the original data handling: Reference gene primer amplification gave nucleated cell count estimates. This table comes from immunoSEQ multiplex PCR, and its TCRdb copy is limited to in-frame clones, with some not included. The V and J calls and clone size were taken over from that table, and D and trimming were inferred from the DNA. Of about 92,000 clones in the sample, about 90% are singletons; the top ten hold more than 1.5%. CDR3 length: 13 residues. The germline V gene has CDR1 MGHRA and CDR2 YSYEKL. Trimming cost V 0 bases and J 6 bases, with 8 bases left between them. The genes are TRBV4-1 and TRBJ1-1; D perhaps matches TRBD1 (6 bases). The sequence was collected from a human donor with active COVID-19. The donor label of this sample is uncertain. The sample consisted of peripheral blood. CDR3 loop: CASSQDSGAEAFF. DNA for the CDR3: TGCGCCAGCAGCCAAGATTCAGGGGCTGAAGCTTTCTTT.